Shown below are 15 T cell receptor beta chains from a single sample sequenced in a study of T-cell reconstitution after alpha-beta-depleted transplantation in children (dated by TCRdb to 2016 to 2018). Libraries were made using PCR. The sample was run on an Illumina HiSeq 2500. Molecular barcoding was employed in the preparation of TCR libraries, with unique molecular identifiers being used to normalize TCRbeta repertoire quantification. TCRdb itself trimmed the public reads at Q25 with fastp, ran MiXCR and retained productive beta chains. Each record represents a unique CDR3 protein, reported with the most common genes and DNA among its rows. Within this sample are 90,000 to 100,000 distinct CDR3 sequences, with 20% to 30% of them counted one time only. The top ten clonotypes cover about 21% of the sample. Sample treatment or condition, as interpreted from the label and publication: allogeneic hematopoietic cell transplantation with graft depleted of TCRalphabeta T cells and CD19 B cells.

The specimen was PBMCs, collected before TCRalphabeta/CD19-depleted stem cell transplant. These receptor sequences come from a boy aged 2 to 9 with acute lymphoblastic leukemia, due to receive a stem cell transplant.

This clonotype has more than one count but fewer than ten. The chain uses TRBV7-3 and TRBJ2-4; D may correspond to TRBD1 or TRBD2 (6 bases each). Germline-derived CDR1 and CDR2 are SGHTA and FQGTGA. The CDR3 totals 17 residues. The V end lost 5 bases, the J end lost 7 bases, and 24 bases lay between the germline ends. The CDR3 coding sequence is TGTGCCAGCAGCCGCCACGGGGGCGGAGGGGACACGAACATTCAGTACTTC. Translated: CASSRHGGGGDTNIQYF.

The sample holds a few counts of this clonotype. J is TRBJ1-5 and V is TRBV6-2 or TRBV6-3, with D possibly being TRBD1 (5 bases). V was trimmed by 4 bases and J by 7 bases, leaving 32 bases between them. The CDR3 is 20 amino acids. Germline-derived CDR1 and CDR2 are MNHEY and SVGEGT. The CDR3 region has the DNA TGTGCCAGCAGTTTGGGGGTGTGGCGCGGGGATGCAACCATTTGGCAGCCCCAGCATTTT. Translating it yields CASSLGVWRGDATIWQPQHF.

The V gene is TRBV5-5, the J gene TRBJ2-5; 9 bases map to TRBD1. Losses at the gene ends were 4 bases for V and 3 bases for J; bases not matched to a gene: 7. The CDR3 length is 15 residues. Germline V gene lookup returns CDR1 SGHKS and CDR2 YYEKEE (reference sequence). CDR3 sequence (DNA): TGTGCCAGCAGCGCTTGGGACAGGGCCGAAGAGACCCAGTACTTC. Its translation is CASSAWDRAEETQYF.

The chain recombines TRBV3-1 with TRBJ1-4, with a weak D call TRBD1 (5 bases). The V end lost 5 bases, the J end lost 6 bases, and 13 bases lay between the germline ends. Germline loops: CDR1 LGHDT, CDR2 YNNKEL (reference sequence). The CDR3 contains 14 residues. In nucleotides, the CDR3 is TGTGCCAGCAGCTCATCGTCCAGGGATGAAAAACTGTTTTTT. Translated: CASSSSSRDEKLFF.

Only a few counts were recorded for this clonotype. This sequence joins TRBV28 and TRBJ2-2; possibly TRBD2 for D (6 bases). Germline CDR1 and CDR2: MDHEN and SYDVKM. Trimming took 3 bases from V and 5 from J, leaving 16 bases between them. The CDR3 runs 16 residues. The CDR3 bases are TGTGCCAGCAGTTTGAATGGCGGAGGGGCAACCGGGGAGCTGTTTTTT. Translated, it gives CASSLNGGGATGELFF.

The chain recombines TRBV2 with TRBJ2-7, with 7 bases aligning to TRBD1. The trim removed 6 bases at V and 5 bases at J, leaving 10 bases unmatched. CDR1 is SNHLY and CDR2 is FYNNEI in the germline V gene. This CDR3 is built from 14 residues. This CDR3 is CASSPDRVGDEQYF. The CDR3 nucleotides are TGTGCCAGCAGCCCTGACAGGGTCGGCGACGAGCAGTACTTC.

The gene calls are TRBV25-1 and TRBJ2-5; D possibly matches TRBD1 or TRBD2 (5 bases each). The CDR3 is 15 amino acids. In germline, CDR1 is MGHDK, CDR2 SYGVNS. V lost 1 base and J 2 bases, leaving 11 bases between the germline ends. The chain's CDR3 is CASSEFWDGQETQYF. DNA for the CDR3: TGTGCCAGCAGTGAATTTTGGGACGGGCAAGAGACCCAGTACTTC. The variable domain in full, completed from reference TRBV25-1 and TRBJ2-5, reads EADIYQTPRYLVIGTGKKITLECSQTMGHDKMYWYQQDPGMELHLIHYSYGVNSTEKGDLSSESTVSRIRTEHFPLTLESARPSHTSQYLCASSEFWDGQETQYFGPGTRLLVL.

The chain carries TRBV23-1 and TRBJ2-4, with TRBD1 identical over 12 bases. TRBV23-1 is sorted into the ORF group, with uncertain function. The CDR3 loop spans 17 amino acids. V was pared by 2 bases and J by 0 bases, with 2 bases of the junction left unmatched. CDR3 nucleotide sequence: TGCGCCAGCAGTCAAGGGACAGGGGGCCCAGCCAAAAACATTCAGTACTTC. Encoded protein: CASSQGTGGPAKNIQYF.

This clonotype came up a few times. The chain couples TRBV6-4 to TRBJ2-3, with D perhaps matching TRBD2 (6 bases). The CDR3 contains 13 residues. Trimming cost V 5 bases and J 4 bases, with 10 bases left between them. The V gene's germline CDR1 is MRHNA and CDR2 SNTAGT. The CDR3 bases are TGTGCCAGCAGTAGCGGAGGGGCAGATACGCAGTATTTT. Amino acids: CASSSGGADTQYF.

This clonotype turned up a few times. V is TRBV11-3 and J is TRBJ2-1; D is unclear. V was trimmed by 5 bases and J by 8 bases, leaving 7 bases between them. The CDR3 covers 11 residues. Germline assignment: CDR1 SGHNT and CDR2 YENEEA. This CDR3 reads CASSVGDEQFF. CDR3 coding DNA: TGTGCCAGCAGCGTAGGTGATGAGCAGTTCTTC.

The V and J genes are TRBV20-1 and TRBJ2-7, with 8 bases matching TRBD1. Germline-derived CDR1 and CDR2 are DFQATT and SNEGSKA (reference sequence). The CDR3 consists of 14 residues. Trimming took 2 bases from V and 6 from J; bases not matched to a gene: 9. The CDR3 nucleotides are TGCAGTGCTAGAAGCCCCAGGGGGCGAAGCGAGCAGTACTTC. Translation: CSARSPRGRSEQYF.

This clonotype was observed a handful of times. The genes are TRBV7-2 and TRBJ1-1; D unclear. Germline CDR1 and CDR2: SGHTA and FQGNSA. Trimming cost V 3 bases and J 4 bases, with 9 bases left between them. This CDR3 is built from 13 residues. The CDR3 reads CASSFDTTTEAFF. The CDR3 DNA follows: TGTGCCAGCAGCTTTGACACGACCACTGAAGCTTTCTTT.

J is TRBJ1-1 and V is TRBV11-1; D gene unclear. The CDR3 spans 15 residues. The germline V gene has CDR1 SGHAT and CDR2 FQDESV (reference sequence). V lost 3 bases and J lost 5, with 16 bases in between. CDR3 DNA: TGTGCCAGCAGCTTTTTTGAGGGTGGCAGGACTGAAGCTTTCTTT. It is translated as CASSFFEGGRTEAFF.

This sequence joins TRBV7-2 and TRBJ2-3, with unresolved D. V lost 3 bases to trimming and J lost 7 bases, with 11 bases between them. This CDR3 has 13 amino acids. CDR1 is SGHTA and CDR2 is FQGNSA in the germline V gene. CDR3 loop: CASSFHQANTQYF. CDR3 DNA: TGTGCCAGCAGCTTCCATCAGGCCAATACGCAGTATTTT.

This sequence joins TRBV14 and TRBJ2-1; tentative D call: TRBD2 (5 bases). CDR1 is SGHDN and CDR2 is FVKESK in the germline V gene. The CDR3 totals 17 residues. With 1 base removed from V and 2 bases from J, the gap between germline ends came to 15 bases. The CDR3 sequence: CASSQGGSRGTYNEQFF. DNA of the CDR3: TGTGCCAGCAGCCAAGGAGGCAGCCGGGGTACCTACAATGAGCAGTTCTTC.